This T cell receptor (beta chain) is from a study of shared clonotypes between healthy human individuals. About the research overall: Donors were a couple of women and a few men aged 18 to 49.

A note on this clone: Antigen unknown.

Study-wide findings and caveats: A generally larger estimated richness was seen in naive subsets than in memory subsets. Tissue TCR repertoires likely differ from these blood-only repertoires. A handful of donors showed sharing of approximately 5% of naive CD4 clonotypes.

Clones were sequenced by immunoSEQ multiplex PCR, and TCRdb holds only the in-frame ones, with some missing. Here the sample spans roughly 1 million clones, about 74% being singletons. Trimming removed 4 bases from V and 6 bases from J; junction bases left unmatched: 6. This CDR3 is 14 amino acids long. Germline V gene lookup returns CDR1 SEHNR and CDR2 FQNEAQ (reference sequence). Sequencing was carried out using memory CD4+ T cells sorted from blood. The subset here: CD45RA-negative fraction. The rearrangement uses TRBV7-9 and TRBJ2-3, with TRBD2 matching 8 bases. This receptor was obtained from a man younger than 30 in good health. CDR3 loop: CASSSPGGGDTQYF. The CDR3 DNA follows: TGTGCCAGCAGCTCCCCGGGCGGGGGGGATACGCAGTATTTT.